This TCR beta chain was identified during a study of shared clonotypes between healthy human individuals. In germline, CDR1 is SGHRS, CDR2 YFSETQ. J gave up 4 bases and V 0 bases, and 12 bases lay outside the gene matches. This CDR3 contains 17 residues. This table comes from immunoSEQ multiplex PCR, and its TCRdb copy is limited to in-frame clones, with some not included. The sample gives about 2.3 million clones, 85% to 95% of which show up once; under 0.45% is in the top ten. This clonotype was sampled from a man between 18 and 29 years old in good health. Some clones in this sample may be carry-over from other donors' samples. The chain carries TRBV5-1 and TRBJ1-1; 7 nucleotides align to TRBD1. The sample taken for sequencing was naive CD4+ T cells from PBMCs. As to subset: CD45RA+ positively selected. Written as DNA, the CDR3 is TGCGCCAGCAGCTTGGGGACCGCGATATCAGGGGGCACTGAAGCTTTCTTT. Translation: CASSLGTAISGGTEAFF. Filled out from reference TRBV5-1 and TRBJ1-1, the complete variable domain reads KAGVTQTPRYLIKTRGQQVTLSCSPISGHRSVSWYQQTPGQGLQFLFEYFSETQRNKGNFPGRFSGRQFSNSRSEMNVSTLELGDSALYLCASSLGTAISGGTEAFFGQGTRLTVV.